Sequencing of this T cell receptor (beta chain) was carried out in a study of response to subunit inactivated influenza vaccine. The CDR3 contains 14 residues. Trimming took 5 bases from V and 7 from J, leaving 15 bases between them. CDR1 and CDR2 from the germline V gene are SGHTA and FQGNSA. One entry per CDR3 protein results from TCRdb running MiXCR on the RT-PCR reads. This sample has just under 550,000 distinct CDR3 sequences, with around 21% found just once. This sample also appeared in a second study, on T cells expressing NK-cell markers. That source notes: A 5'RACE template switching approach incorporating UMIs was used to make TCR beta cDNA.

The TCR sequence derives from a man in his forties or fifties who received an inactivated influenza vaccine. Sequencing used CD4+ T cells sorted from PBMCs, obtained less than 13 days after vaccination. This rearrangement joins TRBV7-2 to TRBJ2-1, with D perhaps TRBD2 (6 bases). The CDR3 DNA reads TGTGCCAGCAGCCGATCCGGGAGAAGGAATGAGCAGTTCTTC. As protein: CASSRSGRRNEQFF.